These T cell receptor beta chains were read from a single sample in a study of T cell repertoires in cytomegalovirus infection. No antigens are known for them. MiXCR, run by TCRdb on the reads, gives a single entry per CDR3 protein. The sample records approximately 150,000 distinct CDR3 sequences, approximately 21% being singletons. This sample comprised CD8+ T cells from cultured PBMCs, obtained from culture after CMV antigen stimulation. These receptors originate from a human donor in good health (CMV status not recorded). Some clones in this sample may be carry-over from other donors' samples. The CDR3 runs from the conserved cysteine through the conserved F or W. D genes are given only for firm matches. Part of the rows lack a size; the others show once, few, many or a class for expanded clones.

>TRBJ1-6|.|.|TRBV5-5
CASNFFGFNSPLHF
TGTGCCAGCAACTTTTTTGGGTTTAATTCACCCCTCCACTTT
>TRBJ2-1|few|TRBD1|TRBV2
CASRDRGWSSYNEQFF
TGTGCCAGCAGAGACAGGGGCTGGAGCTCCTACAATGAGCAGTTCTTC
>TRBJ2-1|.|TRBD2|TRBV12-3/TRBV12-4
CASRGLAGERNEQFF
TGTGCCAGCAGGGGACTAGCGGGGGAACGGAATGAGCAGTTCTTC
>TRBJ1-5|.|TRBD1|TRBV7-9
CASSLAGTESQPQHF
TGTGCCAGCAGCCTGGCGGGGACAGAGAGTCAGCCCCAGCATTTT
>TRBJ1-1|.|.|TRBV7-9
CASSLSRGAGTEAFF
TGTGCCAGCAGCCTATCTCGAGGGGCTGGCACTGAAGCTTTCTTT
>TRBJ1-2|.|TRBD1|TRBV12-3/TRBV12-4
CASSLARGGQGGGYTF
TGTGCCAGCAGTTTAGCGAGGGGAGGACAGGGCGGTGGCTACACCTTC
>TRBJ2-7|few|TRBD1|TRBV15
CATSSRDRDHEQYF
TGTGCCACCAGCAGCCGGGACAGGGACCACGAGCAGTACTTC
>TRBJ1-5|.|.|TRBV6-6
CASTVAPGAQPQHF
TGTGCCAGCACCGTAGCCCCAGGGGCTCAGCCCCAGCATTTT
>TRBJ2-1|.|TRBD2|TRBV7-3
CASSLGGGGEQFF
TGTGCCAGCAGCTTAGGCGGGGGTGGTGAGCAGTTCTTC
>TRBJ2-1|few|.|TRBV28
CASSDRSNYNEQFF
TGTGCCAGCAGCGACAGGTCTAACTACAATGAGCAGTTCTTC
>TRBJ1-1|.|TRBD1|TRBV4-1
CASSQDPTGEIGAFF
TGCGCCAGCAGCCAAGACCCGACAGGGGAAATAGGAGCTTTCTTT
>TRBJ2-5|once|.|TRBV7-9
CASSSSAQETQYF
TGTGCCAGCAGCTCGTCTGCGCAAGAGACCCAGTACTTC
>TRBJ2-7|.|.|TRBV6-2/TRBV6-3
CASSYSNYYEQYF
TGTGCCAGCAGTTACTCGAACTACTACGAGCAGTACTTC
>TRBJ2-1|.|.|TRBV2
CASSGRGDSYNEQFF
TGTGCCAGCAGTGGGAGGGGGGATTCCTACAATGAGCAGTTCTTC
>TRBJ1-2|few|.|TRBV6-1
CASSEFGPGPLGYGYTF
TGTGCCAGCAGTGAATTCGGCCCGGGGCCCCTGGGCTATGGCTACACCTTC
>TRBJ1-1|.|TRBD1|TRBV7-9
CASSLRDSTRDTEAFF
TGTGCCAGCAGCCTCCGGGACAGCACCCGGGACACTGAAGCTTTCTTT
>TRBJ1-2|many|.|TRBV5-5
CASSGAAPNYGYTF
TGTGCCAGCAGCGGAGCGGCCCCTAACTATGGCTACACCTTC
>TRBJ2-3|.|TRBD2|TRBV4-1
CASSHPASGGLSTDTQYF
TGCGCCAGCAGCCACCCGGCTAGCGGGGGCCTTAGCACAGATACGCAGTATTTT
>TRBJ1-4|few|TRBD1|TRBV7-9
CASSFRQGATNEKLFF
TGTGCCAGCAGCTTTCGGCAGGGGGCAACTAATGAAAAACTGTTTTTT
>TRBJ1-5|few|.|TRBV7-2
CASSLGQYASNQPQHF
TGTGCCAGCAGCTTAGGCCAGTATGCGAGCAATCAGCCCCAGCATTTT
>TRBJ2-1|.|.|TRBV7-2
CASSLGLHNEQFF
TGTGCCAGCAGCCTCGGACTTCACAATGAGCAGTTCTTC
>TRBJ2-7|.|.|TRBV7-2
CASRSLYEQYF
TGTGCCAGCCGCTCCTTGTACGAGCAGTACTTC
>TRBJ2-7|few|.|TRBV7-8
CASSLERATTPSYEQYF
TGTGCCAGCAGCTTAGAGAGAGCGACTACGCCCTCCTACGAGCAGTACTTC
>TRBJ2-2|.|.|TRBV29-1
CSVADGLTNTGELFF
TGCAGCGTCGCGGACGGGTTGACGAACACCGGGGAGCTGTTTTTT
>TRBJ1-5|.|.|TRBV4-1
CASSPAGGQPQHF
TGCGCCAGCAGCCCTGCCGGGGGGCAGCCCCAGCATTTT
>TRBJ2-7|.|TRBD1|TRBV5-6
CASSLGTGFYEQYF
TGTGCCAGCAGCTTGGGGACAGGTTTCTACGAGCAGTACTTC
>TRBJ1-1|.|.|TRBV27
CASSYQYGGTEAFF
TGTGCCAGCAGTTACCAGTATGGGGGCACTGAAGCTTTCTTT
>TRBJ2-1|few|.|TRBV10-3
CARPPSSYNEQFF
TGTGCCAGACCACCGAGCTCCTACAATGAGCAGTTCTTC
>TRBJ2-3|.|TRBD1|TRBV7-9
CASSEVRGPSTDTQYF
TGTGCCAGCAGCGAAGTCAGGGGGCCGAGCACAGATACGCAGTATTTT
>TRBJ2-7|.|.|TRBV6-6
CASTLQGHFYEQYF
TGTGCCAGCACCCTCCAGGGACACTTCTACGAGCAGTACTTC
>TRBJ2-7|.|TRBD1|TRBV7-6
CASSADRGITYEQYF
TGTGCCAGCAGCGCTGACAGGGGGATAACCTACGAGCAGTACTTC
>TRBJ1-5|few|.|TRBV6-9
CASIPSDGKSNQPQHF
TGTGCCAGCATTCCAAGTGACGGGAAAAGCAATCAGCCCCAGCATTTT
>TRBJ1-4|.|TRBD1|TRBV7-9
CASSLRWNLDRGERGANEKLFF
TGTGCCAGCAGCTTAAGGTGGAACCTGGACAGGGGAGAGAGAGGGGCTAATGAAAAACTGTTTTTT
>TRBJ1-1|few|.|TRBV9
CASSVDGFMNTEAFF
TGTGCCAGCAGCGTAGACGGGTTTATGAACACTGAAGCTTTCTTT
>TRBJ1-1|.|.|TRBV6-2/TRBV6-3
CASSYSSDRGLLEAFF
TGTGCCAGCAGTTACTCCTCGGACCGAGGATTGCTTGAGGCTTTCTTT
>TRBJ1-4|.|.|TRBV7-9
CASSTGRTNEKLFF
TGTGCCAGCAGCACGGGGCGGACTAATGAAAAACTGTTTTTT
>TRBJ2-7|.|.|TRBV7-8
CASSSRARNYEQYF
TGTGCCAGCAGCTCCCGGGCCCGCAACTACGAGCAGTACTTC
>TRBJ2-7|.|TRBD1|TRBV12-3/TRBV12-4
CASSFRTGRYEQYF
TGTGCCAGCAGTTTCCGGACAGGGCGGTACGAGCAGTACTTC
>TRBJ2-7|few|.|TRBV6-2/TRBV6-3
CASSYSLEYEQYF
TGTGCCAGCAGTTACTCCCTGGAGTACGAGCAGTACTTC
>TRBJ2-1|.|.|TRBV7-2
CASSSTAIHSYNEQFF
TGTGCCAGCAGCTCAACAGCGATACACTCCTACAATGAGCAGTTCTTC